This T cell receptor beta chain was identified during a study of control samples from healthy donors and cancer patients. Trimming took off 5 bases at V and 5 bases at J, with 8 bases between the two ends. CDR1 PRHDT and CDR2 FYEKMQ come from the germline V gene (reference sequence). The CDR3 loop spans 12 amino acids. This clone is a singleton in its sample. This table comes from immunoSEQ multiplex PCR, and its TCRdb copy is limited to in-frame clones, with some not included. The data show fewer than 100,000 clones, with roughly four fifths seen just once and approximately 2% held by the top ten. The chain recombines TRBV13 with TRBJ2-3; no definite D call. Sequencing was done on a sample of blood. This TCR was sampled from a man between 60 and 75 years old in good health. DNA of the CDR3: TGTGCCAGCAGCCCGCCGAGAGATACGCAGTATTTT. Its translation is CASSPPRDTQYF.